The next 9 T cell receptor beta chains were all read from a single sample in a study of blood T cell repertoires in COVID-19. Here immunoSEQ multiplex PCR was the method, and the copy in TCRdb shows in-frame clones only, minus some. The sample holds around 370,000 clones; more than 75% are singletons and the top ten take more than 0.95%. Source material: PBMCs or T cells enriched from blood (not recorded which). These receptors were obtained from a woman between 18 and 30 years old who had recovered from COVID-19.

CDR3 in amino acids: CASSFSGGKQAGELFF. The CDR3, as DNA: TGTGCCAGCAGCTTCTCGGGAGGGAAGCAGGCCGGGGAGCTGTTTTTT. This rearrangement joins TRBV7-9 to TRBJ2-2; 8 bases are a match to TRBD2. The length of the CDR3 is 16 residues. V lost 3 bases to trimming and J lost 6 bases; unmatched junction nucleotides: 9. The germline CDR1 and CDR2 sequences are SEHNR and FQNEAQ (reference sequence).

The chain recombines TRBV6-2 or TRBV6-3 with TRBJ1-1; possible D gene TRBD1, 6 bases. Per the germline V gene, CDR1 is MNHEY and CDR2 is SVGEGT. Trimming left V 2 bases short and J 4 bases short, with 14 bases between. This CDR3 has 15 residues. Here the CDR3 reads CASSYPQGWLTEAFF. The CDR3 DNA sequence: TGTGCCAGCAGTTACCCACAGGGATGGCTCACTGAAGCTTTCTTT.

This clone was detected only a few times. This chain uses TRBV4-3 with TRBJ1-5, with D possibly matching TRBD1 (5 bases). V lost 4 bases to trimming and J lost 4 bases, with 11 bases between them. Germline V gives CDR1 LGHNA, CDR2 YSLEER. The CDR3 spans 14 residues. The CDR3 DNA is TGCGCCAGCAGCCTCCGGACACAAAATCAGCCCCAGCATTTT. Its translation is CASSLRTQNQPQHF.

The chain combines TRBV24-1 with TRBJ2-5, with 10 bases matching TRBD2. The V gene's germline CDR1 is KGHDR and CDR2 SFDVKD. CDR3 length: 14 amino acids. V lost 6 bases, J lost 2 bases, and 2 bases stayed unmatched. CDR3 in DNA: TGTGCCACCAGTACTAGCGGGGTACAAGAGACCCAGTACTTC. Protein: CATSTSGVQETQYF.

J is TRBJ1-6 and V is TRBV12-3 or TRBV12-4, with a tentative D call TRBD1 (6 bases). This CDR3 comprises 12 residues. V shed 6 bases and J shed 8 bases, with 8 bases lying between them. The CDR3 region is CASRDSHSPLHF. CDR3 nucleotides: TGTGCCAGCAGGGACAGTCATTCACCCCTCCACTTT.

The gene calls are TRBV2 and TRBJ1-1, with D perhaps matching TRBD1 (5 bases). Germline V gives CDR1 SNHLY, CDR2 FYNNEI. This CDR3 has 16 residues. V was shortened by 3 bases and J by 1 base, with 15 bases between the two germline ends. The CDR3 DNA sequence: TGTGCCAGCAGTGAGACCCGTACAGGAAAGAACACTGAAGCTTTCTTT. This codes for CASSETRTGKNTEAFF.

V gene TRBV7-9 combines with J gene TRBJ1-5; 8 nucleotides match TRBD1. Germline CDR1 and CDR2: SEHNR and FQNEAQ (reference sequence). CDR3 length: 15 residues. Trimming removed 5 bases from V and 5 bases from J; junction bases left unmatched: 8. Here the CDR3 DNA reads TGTGCCAGCAGCCCTGGGACAGGAGAAGATCAGCCCCAGCATTTT. This encodes CASSPGTGEDQPQHF.

This sequence joins TRBV5-6 and TRBJ2-5, with 7 positions matching TRBD2. V gave up 4 bases and J gave up 2 bases; unmatched junction bases: 11. The CDR3 has 16 residues. CDR1 is SGHDT and CDR2 is YYEEEE in the germline V gene. The CDR3 spells CASSRRAGDDQETQYF. The CDR3 DNA follows: TGTGCCAGCAGCCGTAGGGCGGGGGACGATCAAGAGACCCAGTACTTC.

Of note for this clone: The sample contains more than one DNA sequence encoding this CDR3. The gene calls are TRBV18 and TRBJ2-7; 10 nucleotides agree with TRBD1. This CDR3 contains 15 residues. Germline-derived CDR1 and CDR2 are KGHSH and LQKENI. Trimming took 3 bases from V and 1 from J; bases not matched to a gene: 3. In DNA, the CDR3 is TGTGCCAGCTCACCGAGGACAGGGGGATCCTACGAGCAGTACTTC. It codes for CASSPRTGGSYEQYF. Variable domain in full (rest from reference TRBV18 and TRBJ2-7): NAGVMQNPRHLVRRRGQEARLRCSPMKGHSHVYWYRQLPEEGLKFMVYLQKENIIDESGMPKERFSAEFPKEGPSILRIQQVVRGDSAAYFCASSPRTGGSYEQYFGPGTRLTVT.